This T cell receptor (beta chain) originates from a study of blood T cell repertoires in COVID-19. The repertoire was sequenced with immunoSEQ multiplex PCR; TCRdb's copy has only in-frame clones and lacks some. Here the sample spans under 25,000 clones, around 67% being singletons. Trimming removed 0 bases at V and 3 bases at J, with 12 bases between. The CDR3 contains 15 residues. The germline gives CDR1 SGHNT, CDR2 YYREEE (reference sequence). The source is a human donor in a cohort sampled during active or convalescent COVID-19. Sequencing was done on a sample of peripheral blood. The chain employs TRBV5-4 and TRBJ2-5; D is possibly TRBD2 (6 bases). The CDR3 coding sequence is TGTGCCAGCAGCTTGGAGGGACTGATTAAAGAGACCCAGTACTTC. Translating gives CASSLEGLIKETQYF.